The rows below give T cell receptor beta chains drawn from one sample of a study of cytomegalovirus exposure and HLA in healthy donors. TCRdb's copy holds only in-frame clones and misses some; the assay was immunoSEQ multiplex PCR. Among tens of thousands of clones, approximately 96% were seen once, and the ten largest hold around 0.78%. Material: PBMCs. The receptors were gathered from a man between 18 and 35 years old in good health and CMV-seronegative. CDR3s include the opening cysteine and the closing phenylalanine or tryptophan. Fields, in order: J gene, D gene, CDR3 length, clone size, V gene, CDR3 protein, CDR3 DNA. The D gene is left open where the match is weak. Only some rows state a clone size, as once, few, many or a class for expanded clones.

J gene: TRBJ2-1
D gene: NA
CDR3 length: 14
clone size: NA
V gene: TRBV5-1
CDR3 protein: CASSPGQLWNEQFF
CDR3 DNA: TGCGCCAGCAGCCCCGGACAGCTTTGGAATGAGCAGTTCTTC

J gene: TRBJ2-3
D gene: NA
CDR3 length: 13
clone size: NA
V gene: TRBV10-2
CDR3 protein: CASSDLPTDTQYF
CDR3 DNA: TGCGCCAGCAGTGATCTCCCGACAGATACGCAGTATTTT

J gene: TRBJ2-1
D gene: TRBD1
CDR3 length: 15
clone size: NA
V gene: TRBV4-1
CDR3 protein: CASRVTGGSYNEQFF
CDR3 DNA: TGCGCCAGCAGAGTTACAGGGGGCAGTTACAATGAGCAGTTCTTC

J gene: TRBJ1-4
D gene: NA
CDR3 length: 13
clone size: once
V gene: TRBV2
CDR3 protein: CASSVGLGEKLFF
CDR3 DNA: TGTGCCAGCAGTGTCGGGTTGGGTGAAAAACTGTTTTTT

J gene: TRBJ2-3
D gene: TRBD1
CDR3 length: 16
clone size: NA
V gene: TRBV7-3
CDR3 protein: CASSFVGTDPTDTQYF
CDR3 DNA: TGTGCCAGCAGCTTCGTAGGGACAGACCCCACAGATACGCAGTATTTT

J gene: TRBJ1-2
D gene: NA
CDR3 length: 14
clone size: NA
V gene: TRBV5-8
CDR3 protein: CASSLFDSNYGYTF
CDR3 DNA: TGTGCCAGCAGCTTGTTTGACTCTAACTATGGCTACACCTTC

J gene: TRBJ1-5
D gene: TRBD1
CDR3 length: 13
clone size: NA
V gene: TRBV12-5
CDR3 protein: CASWQGAGQPQHF
CDR3 DNA: TGTGCTAGTTGGCAGGGGGCAGGTCAGCCCCAGCATTTT

J gene: TRBJ2-5
D gene: NA
CDR3 length: 12
clone size: NA
V gene: TRBV5-4
CDR3 protein: CASSKQQETQYF
CDR3 DNA: TGTGCCAGCAGCAAGCAACAAGAGACCCAGTACTTC

J gene: TRBJ2-3
D gene: NA
CDR3 length: 13
clone size: NA
V gene: TRBV6-5
CDR3 protein: CASQGKSTDTQYF
CDR3 DNA: TGTGCCAGCCAGGGGAAGAGCACAGATACGCAGTATTTT

J gene: TRBJ2-1
D gene: NA
CDR3 length: 14
clone size: NA
V gene: TRBV29-1
CDR3 protein: CSAMKMDSSSEQFF
CDR3 DNA: TGCAGCGCTATGAAAATGGACAGTTCCAGTGAGCAGTTCTTC

J gene: TRBJ1-1
D gene: TRBD1
CDR3 length: 15
clone size: NA
V gene: TRBV2
CDR3 protein: CASRATDRGNTEAFF
CDR3 DNA: TGTGCCAGCAGAGCTACTGACAGGGGGAACACTGAAGCTTTCTTT

J gene: TRBJ1-5
D gene: TRBD1
CDR3 length: 16
clone size: NA
V gene: TRBV5-6
CDR3 protein: CASSLRVRGNNQPQHF
CDR3 DNA: TGTGCCAGCAGCTTGAGGGTCAGGGGGAACAATCAGCCCCAGCATTTT

J gene: TRBJ2-3
D gene: TRBD2
CDR3 length: 16
clone size: NA
V gene: TRBV5-4
CDR3 protein: CASSSQTSRSTDTQYF
CDR3 DNA: TGTGCCAGCAGCTCCCAGACTAGCAGAAGCACAGATACGCAGTATTTT

J gene: TRBJ2-3
D gene: NA
CDR3 length: 11
clone size: NA
V gene: TRBV5-4
CDR3 protein: CASSLGATQYF
CDR3 DNA: TGTGCCAGCAGCCTGGGCGCTACGCAGTATTTT

J gene: TRBJ1-3
D gene: NA
CDR3 length: 12
clone size: NA
V gene: TRBV29-1
CDR3 protein: CSVDSPGNTIYF
CDR3 DNA: TGCAGCGTTGACAGTCCCGGAAACACCATATATTTT

J gene: TRBJ1-5
D gene: NA
CDR3 length: 12
clone size: NA
V gene: TRBV7-9
CDR3 protein: CASSFSGEPQHF
CDR3 DNA: TGTGCCAGCAGCTTTTCAGGTGAGCCCCAGCATTTT

J gene: TRBJ1-2
D gene: TRBD1
CDR3 length: 16
clone size: NA
V gene: TRBV5-1
CDR3 protein: CASRLIPGQGSYGYTF
CDR3 DNA: TGCGCCAGCAGACTTATACCGGGACAGGGATCCTATGGCTACACCTTC

J gene: TRBJ1-2
D gene: NA
CDR3 length: 13
clone size: once
V gene: TRBV30
CDR3 protein: CAWSVLGGHGYTF
CDR3 DNA: TGTGCCTGGAGTGTACTCGGGGGGCATGGCTACACCTTC

J gene: TRBJ2-5
D gene: TRBD2
CDR3 length: 16
clone size: NA
V gene: TRBV5-1
CDR3 protein: CASSRGTSGNEETQYF
CDR3 DNA: TGCGCCAGCAGCCGGGGGACTAGCGGGAATGAAGAGACCCAGTACTTC

J gene: TRBJ2-7
D gene: NA
CDR3 length: 11
clone size: NA
V gene: TRBV2
CDR3 protein: CAGAEPGEQYF
CDR3 DNA: TGTGCCGGGGCAGAACCGGGCGAGCAGTACTTC

J gene: TRBJ2-1
D gene: NA
CDR3 length: 16
clone size: NA
V gene: TRBV7-9
CDR3 protein: CASSPVRDFDYNEQFF
CDR3 DNA: TGTGCCAGCAGCCCGGTCCGGGACTTCGACTACAATGAGCAGTTCTTC

J gene: TRBJ1-1
D gene: NA
CDR3 length: 15
clone size: NA
V gene: TRBV18
CDR3 protein: CASSLGAGMNTEAFF
CDR3 DNA: TGTGCCAGCTCTCTAGGCGCAGGGATGAACACTGAAGCTTTCTTT

J gene: TRBJ2-4
D gene: NA
CDR3 length: 12
clone size: NA
V gene: TRBV29-1
CDR3 protein: CSGHPAKNIQYF
CDR3 DNA: TGCAGCGGACACCCGGCCAAAAACATTCAGTACTTC